What follows are 18 T cell receptor beta chains derived from one specimen sequenced in a study of T cells expressing NK-cell markers. TCRdb re-called the 5' RACE reads and gives one entry per CDR3 protein, without DNA. The sample includes about 460,000 distinct CDR3 sequences. The specimen was blood T cells: a sorted CD56 or NKG2C T cell subset, CD4+ or CD8+ T cells, or bulk PBMC T cells (not recorded which). The receptors here all came from a woman aged 50 to 60 in good health.

The chain joins TRBV10-3 to TRBJ1-2. CDR1 and CDR2 (germline): ENHRY, SYGVKD. CDR3 size: 14 residues. CDR3 in amino acids: CAISEPEEFRGYTF.

This chain connects TRBV29-1 to TRBJ2-7; there is no DNA to check the TCRdb D call of TRBD2. CDR1 SQVTM and CDR2 ANQGSEA come from the germline V gene. The length of the CDR3 is 13 residues. CDR3: CSVEGTTPYEQYF.

The chain has TRBV7-2 and TRBJ2-5; as DNA is missing, the TRBD1 call by TCRdb cannot be tested. Germline V gene data show CDR1 as SGHTA and CDR2 as FQGNSA. CDR3 length equals 15 residues. CDR3 region: CASSLSSTGRETQYF. Full variable domain (rest looked up from reference TRBV7-2 and TRBJ2-5): GAGVSQSPSNKVTEKGKDVELRCDPISGHTALYWYRQSLGQGLEFLIYFQGNSAPDKSGLPSDRFSAERTGGSVSTLTIQRTQQEDSAVYLCASSLSSTGRETQYFGPGTRLLVL.

V and J are TRBV12-1 and TRBJ2-1; the D call of TRBD2 rests on TCRdb alone, since no DNA is present to check it. TRBV12-1 is a pseudogene locus. This CDR3 is built from 16 residues. The CDR3 sequence: CASSPPGTSGSNEQFF.

The J gene is TRBJ1-1, the V gene TRBV18. Germline loops: CDR1 KGHSH, CDR2 LQKENI. This CDR3 region has 13 residues. The CDR3 is CASSPKIGGEAFF.

The chain combines TRBV19 with TRBJ1-4. This CDR3 is 14 amino acids long. Germline CDR1 is LNHDA and CDR2 is SQIVND (reference sequence). CDR3: CASSRRDSNEKLFF.

The V and J genes are TRBV7-8 and TRBJ1-4. CDR1 SGHVS and CDR2 FQNEAQ come from the germline V gene. The CDR3 totals 13 residues. The CDR3 reads CASSPTSREKLFF.

This chain joins TRBV10-3 and TRBJ1-6. CDR1 is ENHRY, CDR2 SYGVKD, per germline. CDR3 length equals 14 residues. The CDR3 sequence: CAISKGSNNSPLHF.

This chain uses TRBV10-3 with TRBJ2-1; TCRdb reports TRBD2, a call that lacks DNA to check it against. The germline gives CDR1 ENHRY, CDR2 SYGVKD. The length of the CDR3 is 13 residues. CDR3: CASALVGAYEQFF.

The chain combines TRBV6-6 with TRBJ1-2; the D call from TCRdb, TRBD1, cannot be confirmed without DNA. The CDR3 is 13 residues long. CDR1 is MNHNY and CDR2 is SVGAGI in the germline V gene (reference sequence). CDR3 region: CASTPGGGSGYTF.

The chain combines TRBV14 with TRBJ2-1; TCRdb proposes TRBD2, but this gene call is untestable without DNA. Germline-derived CDR1 and CDR2 are SGHDN and FVKESK. The CDR3 runs 15 residues. CDR3 sequence: CASSSTSGRLSEQFF.

The chain links TRBV6-5 to TRBJ2-7; with no DNA, the TCRdb D assignment of TRBD1 cannot be verified. Germline loops: CDR1 MNHEY, CDR2 SVGAGI. The CDR3 is 14 residues long. CDR3 loop: CASSSRDRGDEQYF.

This chain connects TRBV7-2 to TRBJ1-1; the D call from TCRdb, TRBD1, cannot be confirmed without DNA. Germline CDR1 and CDR2: SGHTA and FQGNSA. This CDR3 has 13 residues. The CDR3 spells CASSSGQVTEAFF.

The chain has TRBV28 and TRBJ2-3. Germline CDR1 MDHEN, CDR2 SYDVKM. The CDR3 spans 16 residues. The CDR3 loop is CASRLWTLASTDTQYF.

The gene calls are TRBV14 and TRBJ2-7. There are 11 residues in the CDR3. Germline CDR1 SGHDN, CDR2 FVKESK. CDR3 amino acids: CASSQYYEQYF.

The rearrangement uses TRBV27 and TRBJ2-5; the TCRdb call, TRBD1, lacks DNA for checking. This CDR3 is 14 amino acids long. The germline gives CDR1 MNHEY, CDR2 SMNVEV (reference sequence). The CDR3: CASSWGDRKMDQYF.

The chain links TRBV3-1 to TRBJ2-1; the D call of TRBD1 rests on TCRdb alone, since no DNA is present to check it. The CDR3 covers 20 residues. Germline values: CDR1 LGHDT, CDR2 YNNKEL (reference sequence). The CDR3 spells CASSQLGRGLLGASGNEQFF.

This CDR3 is CASTGVPTEAFF. The V and J genes are TRBV6-1 and TRBJ1-1; the D call from TCRdb, TRBD1, cannot be confirmed without DNA. The CDR3 spans 12 residues. Germline V gene sequence: CDR1 MNHNS, CDR2 SASEGT.